The 11 T cell receptor beta chains below come from one sample, sequenced in a study of CD8 T cells in ankylosing spondylitis. Study outcomes and limitations: Typical of ankylosing spondylitis blood, it appeared, was a TCR beta motif of roughly eight highly homologous variants.

What these receptors recognize is not known. TCRdb ran MiXCR on the 5' RACE reads and lists one entry per CDR3 protein. The repertoire consists of fewer than 750,000 distinct CDR3 sequences, with under 20% occurring once and the leading ten covering about 20%. Input material: blood, either unsorted or a sorted T cell fraction (not recorded which). These receptors originate from a male donor with ankylosing spondylitis.

The chain is built from TRBV5-1 and TRBJ2-5; the D gene is possibly TRBD1 (5 bases). This CDR3 region has 14 residues. Trimming removed 5 bases at V and 5 bases at J, with 16 bases between. Germline V gene lookup returns CDR1 SGHRS and CDR2 YFSETQ. CDR3 DNA sequence: TGCGCCAGCAGTCGGCAGGGTGTATGGGAGACCCAGTACTTC. Translated: CASSRQGVWETQYF.

This clonotype occurred a few times. This chain connects TRBV7-2 to TRBJ1-2; TRBD1 is a possible D gene (5 bases). The CDR3 has 14 residues. Germline CDR1 SGHTA, CDR2 FQGNSA. Trimming pared 2 bases from V and 8 bases from J, leaving 15 bases between. CDR3 nucleotides: TGTGCCAGCAGCTTAATCGGGCCGGGGGGAGGCTACACCTTC. Translated, it gives CASSLIGPGGGYTF.

This clonotype was seen repeatedly, ten times or more. The chain carries TRBV12-3 or TRBV12-4 and TRBJ1-1, with 9 nucleotides matching TRBD1. V trimming: 10 bases; J trimming: 1 base; junction bases outside the gene matches: 10. The CDR3 is 15 amino acids. The CDR3 nucleotides read TGTGCCACCCAAACAGGGGGCAGGGGGAACACTGAAGCTTTCTTT. This sequence encodes CATQTGGRGNTEAFF.

The sample holds a few counts of this clonotype. The chain carries TRBV24-1 and TRBJ1-6; D gene unclear. The CDR3 length is 13 residues. V dropped 3 bases and J dropped 7 bases, with 6 bases sitting between them. The germline V gene has CDR1 KGHDR and CDR2 SFDVKD. The CDR3 loop is CATSDTENSPLHF. The CDR3 nucleotides read TGTGCCACCAGTGATACAGAGAATTCACCCCTCCACTTT.

V is TRBV7-2 and J is TRBJ1-2; D may be TRBD1 (6 bases). The germline V gene encodes CDR1 SGHTA and CDR2 FQGNSA. Trimming pared 4 bases from V and 9 bases from J, leaving 15 bases between. The CDR3 has 13 amino acids. Here the CDR3 reads CASSSRGTVSYTF. The CDR3 DNA reads TGTGCCAGCAGCTCCAGGGGAACGGTGAGCTACACCTTC.

V gene TRBV7-2 combines with J gene TRBJ2-3; D tentatively reads TRBD1 or TRBD2 (5 bases each). CDR3 size: 16 residues. V gave up 2 bases and J gave up 1 base, with 13 bases separating them. Germline lookup yields CDR1 SGHTA and CDR2 FQGNSA. As DNA, the CDR3 is TGTGCCAGCAGCTTAAAGTCGGGGCGGGGCACAGATACGCAGTATTTT. This sequence encodes CASSLKSGRGTDTQYF.

This clonotype was seen only a few times. The CDR3 region is CASSTTGVANTGELFF. In DNA form, the CDR3 reads TGTGCCAGCAGCACGACAGGCGTCGCGAACACCGGGGAGCTGTTTTTT. The chain couples TRBV27 to TRBJ2-2; possibly TRBD1 for D (6 bases). The CDR3 has 16 residues. Trimming shortened V by 6 bases and J by 0 bases, and 14 bases separated the two germline ends. The V gene's germline CDR1 is MNHEY and CDR2 SMNVEV (reference sequence).

This clonotype showed up just a few times. This chain joins TRBV12-3 or TRBV12-4 and TRBJ1-2; 10 bases are shared with TRBD1. CDR3 length equals 14 residues. With 10 bases clipped from V and 2 bases from J, the junction kept 7 bases outside the gene matches. The CDR3 loop is CANPEGQGNYGYTF. The CDR3 coding sequence is TGTGCCAACCCTGAGGGACAGGGGAACTATGGCTACACCTTC.

This clonotype was seen ten or more times. The CDR3 nucleotides read TGCGCCAGCAGCCAAGGAGGGAAAAACATTCAGTACTTC. Residues: CASSQGGKNIQYF. The chain is built from TRBV4-3 and TRBJ2-4; perhaps TRBD2 as D (5 bases). Germline CDR1 LGHNA, CDR2 YSLEER. The CDR3 contains 13 residues. Trimming took off 1 base at V and 4 bases at J, with 5 bases between the two ends.

The chain combines TRBV4-1 with TRBJ2-7; D call uncertain. Trimming cost V 0 bases and J 3 bases, with 9 bases left between them. The CDR3 is 14 amino acids. CDR1 and CDR2 from the germline V gene are MGHRA and YSYEKL. CDR3 nucleotide sequence: TGCGCCAGCAGCCAAGAGCTTCTATACTACGAGCAGTACTTC. Protein: CASSQELLYYEQYF.

In its sample, this clonotype was seen a few times. V and J are TRBV20-1 and TRBJ1-5, with D hard to call. The V gene's germline CDR1 is DFQATT and CDR2 SNEGSKA (reference sequence). The CDR3 covers 14 residues. Trimming took 6 bases from V and 0 from J, leaving 12 bases between them. The CDR3 coding sequence is TGCAGTGCGATCGGTCCGACTAGCAATCAGCCCCAGCATTTT. Its translation: CSAIGPTSNQPQHF.